Below, one T cell receptor (beta chain) is given with its context. Per the study methods: Reference gene primer amplification in the assay estimated nucleated cell counts. The data were produced by immunoSEQ multiplex PCR, yet TCRdb's version contains in-frame clones alone and is incomplete. V, J and clone size are taken as reported in that table, and D and trimming were inferred from the DNA itself. The data hold roughly 250,000 clones, with approximately 86% observed a single time. Germline CDR1 reads MNHEY; CDR2 reads SVGAGI. V was shortened by 4 bases and J by 6 bases, with 15 bases between the two germline ends. The CDR3 contains 14 residues. The record originates from a study of blood T cell repertoires in COVID-19. Across the whole study: From the United States, Italy and Spain came samples of acute and convalescent COVID-19. T cells, B-cell-depleted T cells, or PBMCs provided the cDNA or gDNA that served as material.

The sample was peripheral blood. The chain couples TRBV6-5 to TRBJ1-1; D might be TRBD1 (6 bases). The receptor's source is a man aged 40-49 years who had recovered from COVID-19. The CDR3 sequence is CASSSNTGRAEAFF. The CDR3 nucleotides read TGTGCCAGCAGTTCGAATACAGGGCGGGCTGAAGCTTTCTTT.